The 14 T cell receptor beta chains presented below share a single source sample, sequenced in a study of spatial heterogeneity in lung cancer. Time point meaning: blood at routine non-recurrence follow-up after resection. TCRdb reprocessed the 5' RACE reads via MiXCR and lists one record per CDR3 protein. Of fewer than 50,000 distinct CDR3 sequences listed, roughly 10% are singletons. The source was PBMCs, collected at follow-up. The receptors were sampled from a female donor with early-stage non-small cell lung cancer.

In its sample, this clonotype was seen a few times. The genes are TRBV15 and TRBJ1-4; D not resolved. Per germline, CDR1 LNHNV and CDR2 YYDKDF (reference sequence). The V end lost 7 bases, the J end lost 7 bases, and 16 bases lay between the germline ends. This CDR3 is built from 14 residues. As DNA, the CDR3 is TGTGCCACCAATAGAGGAGGGTATAGTGAAAAACTGTTTTTT. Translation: CATNRGGYSEKLFF.

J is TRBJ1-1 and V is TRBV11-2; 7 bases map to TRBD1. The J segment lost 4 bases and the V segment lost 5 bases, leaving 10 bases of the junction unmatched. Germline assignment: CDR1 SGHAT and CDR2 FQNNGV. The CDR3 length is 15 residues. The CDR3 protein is CASSNPFRGGTEAFF. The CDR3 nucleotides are TGTGCCAGCAGCAACCCGTTCAGGGGGGGCACTGAAGCTTTCTTT. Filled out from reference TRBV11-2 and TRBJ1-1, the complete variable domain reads EAGVAQSPRYKIIEKRQSVAFWCNPISGHATLYWYQQILGQGPKLLIQFQNNGVVDDSQLPKDRFSAERLKGVDSTLKIQPAKLEDSAVYLCASSNPFRGGTEAFFGQGTRLTVV.

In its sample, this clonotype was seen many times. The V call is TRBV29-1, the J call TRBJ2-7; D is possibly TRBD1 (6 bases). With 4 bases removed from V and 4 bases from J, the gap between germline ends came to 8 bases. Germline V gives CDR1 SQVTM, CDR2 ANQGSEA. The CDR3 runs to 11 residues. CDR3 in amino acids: CSVGGPYEQYF. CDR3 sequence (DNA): TGCAGCGTTGGGGGGCCGTACGAGCAGTACTTC.

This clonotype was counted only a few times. DNA for the CDR3: TGCGCCAGCAGCCCTAGGGACAGCCACCAAGAGACCCAGTACTTC. Its protein is CASSPRDSHQETQYF. This rearrangement joins TRBV5-1 to TRBJ2-5; 7 bases match TRBD1. V lost 4 bases to trimming and J lost 0 bases; unmatched junction nucleotides: 6. CDR1 is SGHRS, CDR2 YFSETQ, per germline. This CDR3 is built from 15 residues.

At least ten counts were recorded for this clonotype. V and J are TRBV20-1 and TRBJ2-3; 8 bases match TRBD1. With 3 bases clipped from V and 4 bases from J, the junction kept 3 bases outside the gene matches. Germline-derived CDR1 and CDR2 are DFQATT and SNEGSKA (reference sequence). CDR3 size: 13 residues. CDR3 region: CSARTGVADTQYF. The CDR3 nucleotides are TGCAGTGCTAGGACAGGGGTGGCAGATACGCAGTATTTT.

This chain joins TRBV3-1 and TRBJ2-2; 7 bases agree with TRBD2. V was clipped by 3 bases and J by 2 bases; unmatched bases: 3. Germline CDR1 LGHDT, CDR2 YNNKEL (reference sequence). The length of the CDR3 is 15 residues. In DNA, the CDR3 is TGTGCCAGCAGCCATGGCGGGAGTAACACCGGGGAGCTGTTTTTT. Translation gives CASSHGGSNTGELFF.

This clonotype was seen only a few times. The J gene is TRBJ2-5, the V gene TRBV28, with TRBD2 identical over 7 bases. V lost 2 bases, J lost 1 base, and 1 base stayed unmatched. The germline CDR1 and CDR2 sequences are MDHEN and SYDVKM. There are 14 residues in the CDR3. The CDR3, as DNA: TGTGCCAGCAGTTTACTAGCGGCCCAAGAGACCCAGTACTTC. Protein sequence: CASSLLAAQETQYF.

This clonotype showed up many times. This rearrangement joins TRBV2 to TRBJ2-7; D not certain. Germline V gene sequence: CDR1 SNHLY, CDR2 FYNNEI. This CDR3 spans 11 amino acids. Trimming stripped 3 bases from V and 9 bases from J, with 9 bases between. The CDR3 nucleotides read TGTGCCAGCAGTGAGACGATGGGGCAGTACTTC. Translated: CASSETMGQYF.

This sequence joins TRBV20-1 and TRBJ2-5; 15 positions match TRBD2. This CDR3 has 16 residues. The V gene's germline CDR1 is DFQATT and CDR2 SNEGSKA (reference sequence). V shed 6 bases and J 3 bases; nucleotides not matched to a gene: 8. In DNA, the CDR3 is TGCAGTGCGACGGGACTAGCGGGGGGCCGTGAAGAGACCCAGTACTTC. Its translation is CSATGLAGGREETQYF.

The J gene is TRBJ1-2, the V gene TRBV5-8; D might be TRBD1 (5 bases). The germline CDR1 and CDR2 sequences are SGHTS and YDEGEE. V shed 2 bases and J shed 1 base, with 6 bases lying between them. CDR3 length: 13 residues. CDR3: CASSFDSNYGYTF. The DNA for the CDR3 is TGTGCCAGCAGCTTCGACAGTAACTATGGCTACACCTTC. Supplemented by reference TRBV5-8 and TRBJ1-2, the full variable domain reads EAGVTQSPTHLIKTRGQQATLRCSPISGHTSVYWYQQALGLGLQFLLWYDEGEERNRGNFPPRFSGRQFPNYSSELNVNALELEDSALYLCASSFDSNYGYTFGSGTRLTVV.

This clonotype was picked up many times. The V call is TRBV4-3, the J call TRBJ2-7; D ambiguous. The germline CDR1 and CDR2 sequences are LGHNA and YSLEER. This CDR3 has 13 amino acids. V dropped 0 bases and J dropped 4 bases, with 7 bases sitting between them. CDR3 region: CASSQESGYEQYF. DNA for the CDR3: TGCGCCAGCAGCCAAGAATCAGGTTACGAGCAGTACTTC.

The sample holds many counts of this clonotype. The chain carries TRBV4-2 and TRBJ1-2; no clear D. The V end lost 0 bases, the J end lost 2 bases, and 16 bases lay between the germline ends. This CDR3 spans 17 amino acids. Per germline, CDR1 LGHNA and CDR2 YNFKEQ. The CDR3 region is CASSQDDSQDENYGYTF. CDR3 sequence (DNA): TGTGCCAGCAGCCAAGATGACTCTCAGGACGAAAACTATGGCTACACCTTC.

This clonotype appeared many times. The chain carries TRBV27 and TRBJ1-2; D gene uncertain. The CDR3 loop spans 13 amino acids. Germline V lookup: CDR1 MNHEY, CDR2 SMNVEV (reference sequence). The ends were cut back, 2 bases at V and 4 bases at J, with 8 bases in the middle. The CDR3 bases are TGTGCCAGCAGTTTAATGGGCAGCTATGGCTACACCTTC. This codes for CASSLMGSYGYTF.

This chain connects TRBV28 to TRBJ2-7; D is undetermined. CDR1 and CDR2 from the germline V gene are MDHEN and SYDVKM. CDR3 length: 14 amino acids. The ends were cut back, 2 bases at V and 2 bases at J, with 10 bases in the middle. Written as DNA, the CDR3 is TGTGCCAGCAGTTTAGATGGACGGACCTACGAGCAGTACTTC. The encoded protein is CASSLDGRTYEQYF.